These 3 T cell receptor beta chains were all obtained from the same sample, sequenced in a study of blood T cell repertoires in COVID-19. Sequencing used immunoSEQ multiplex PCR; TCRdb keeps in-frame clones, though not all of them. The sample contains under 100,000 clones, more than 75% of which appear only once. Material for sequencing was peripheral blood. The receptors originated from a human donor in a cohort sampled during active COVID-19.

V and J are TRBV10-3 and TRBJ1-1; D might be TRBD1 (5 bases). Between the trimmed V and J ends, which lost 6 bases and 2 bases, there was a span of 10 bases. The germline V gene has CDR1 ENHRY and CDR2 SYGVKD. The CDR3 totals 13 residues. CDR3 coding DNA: TGTGCCATCAGCGAGCAGGGAAACACTGAAGCTTTCTTT. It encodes CAISEQGNTEAFF.

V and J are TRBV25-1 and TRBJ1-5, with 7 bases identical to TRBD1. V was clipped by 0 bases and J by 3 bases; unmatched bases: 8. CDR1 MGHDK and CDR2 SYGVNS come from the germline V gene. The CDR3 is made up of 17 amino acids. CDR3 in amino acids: CASSEYGAGGNNQPQHF. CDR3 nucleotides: TGTGCCAGCAGTGAATATGGAGCAGGGGGGAACAATCAGCCCCAGCATTTT.

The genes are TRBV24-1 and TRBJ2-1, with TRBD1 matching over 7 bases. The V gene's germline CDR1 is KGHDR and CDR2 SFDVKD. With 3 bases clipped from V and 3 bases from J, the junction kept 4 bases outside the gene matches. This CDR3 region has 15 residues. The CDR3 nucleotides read TGTGCCACCAGTGATCACCGGGACAGCTACAATGAGCAGTTCTTC. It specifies CATSDHRDSYNEQFF.